The 31 T cell receptor beta chains given below trace back to one sample, sequenced in a study of blood T cell repertoires in COVID-19. The repertoire was sequenced with immunoSEQ multiplex PCR; TCRdb's copy has only in-frame clones and lacks some. The sample gives roughly 300,000 clones, more than 80% of which show up once; 1% to 1.3% is in the top ten. Material: PBMCs or T cells enriched from blood (not recorded which). The source of these receptors is a woman under 40 who had recovered from COVID-19.

The chain recombines TRBV2 with TRBJ2-5, with 9 bases identical to TRBD2. Germline CDR1 SNHLY, CDR2 FYNNEI. The CDR3 sequence is 14 residues long. The trim removed 7 bases at V and 0 bases at J, leaving 3 bases unmatched. The CDR3, as DNA: TGTGCCAGCACTGCGGGAGGGTACCAAGAGACCCAGTACTTC. It specifies CASTAGGYQETQYF.

This clone was seen only once. The gene calls are TRBV11-2 and TRBJ1-2; unclear D gene. The CDR3 loop spans 14 amino acids. Deletions cut 4 bases from V and 4 bases from J, with 13 bases between. Germline V gene lookup returns CDR1 SGHAT and CDR2 FQNNGV. The DNA of the CDR3 is TGTGCCAGCAGCTCCCTGGGAGGACCCTATGGCTACACCTTC. Its protein product is CASSSLGGPYGYTF.

The chain has TRBV11-2 and TRBJ2-1, with TRBD2 as a possible D gene (6 bases). The CDR3 is 13 amino acids. From germline, CDR1 is SGHAT and CDR2 FQNNGV. The V gene lost 1 base and the J gene lost 7 bases, with 8 bases spanning the gap. The CDR3 nucleotides read TGTGCCAGCAGCTTAGGGCGGGAAAATGAGCAGTTCTTC. Residues: CASSLGRENEQFF.

The chain recombines TRBV2 with TRBJ1-5, with a possible D match to TRBD1 (5 bases). Germline V lookup: CDR1 SNHLY, CDR2 FYNNEI. V lost 8 bases and J 0 bases, leaving 11 bases between the germline ends. The CDR3 loop spans 14 amino acids. CDR3 in amino acids: CASQGIYSNQPQHF. Written as DNA, the CDR3 is TGTGCCAGCCAGGGAATTTATAGCAATCAGCCCCAGCATTTT.

The rearrangement joins TRBV5-3 to TRBJ2-1, with D possibly TRBD2 on 5 matching bases. TRBV5-3 is an ORF, and what it does is uncertain. V lost 5 bases and J 9 bases, leaving 12 bases between the germline ends. The CDR3 contains 12 residues. The CDR3 is CARSRGGGEQFF. CDR3 coding DNA: TGTGCCAGAAGTCGAGGAGGTGGTGAGCAGTTCTTC.

The rearrangement joins TRBV7-8 to TRBJ2-2; the match to TRBD2 covers 8 bases. Germline lookup yields CDR1 SGHVS and CDR2 FQNEAQ. The V segment lost 3 bases and the J segment 4 bases; nucleotides outside the gene matches: 4. The CDR3 is 15 amino acids. The DNA for the CDR3 is TGTGCCAGCAGCTTGGATAGCGGGACCACCGGGGAGCTGTTTTTT. Translated, it gives CASSLDSGTTGELFF.

This chain uses TRBV18 with TRBJ1-2, with a weak D call TRBD1 (6 bases). This CDR3 is 15 amino acids long. The V end was cut by 1 base, the J end by 2 bases, with 11 bases between. Per germline, CDR1 KGHSH and CDR2 LQKENI. The CDR3 DNA reads TGTGCCAGCTCACCACGGGGGCTTGCGAACTATGGCTACACCTTC. This translates into CASSPRGLANYGYTF.

The rearrangement links TRBV15 to TRBJ1-6; 7 bases fit TRBD1. This CDR3 spans 16 amino acids. Unmatched junction bases numbered 10, after V lost 1 base and J lost 10 bases. Germline V lookup: CDR1 LNHNV, CDR2 YYDKDF (reference sequence). The CDR3 DNA reads as TGTGCCACCAGCAGAGGCGAGGGGGCTGAGTCCTCACCCCTCCACTTT. It is translated as CATSRGEGAESSPLHF. The variable domain in full, with the rest retrieved from reference TRBV15 and TRBJ1-6, is DAMVIQNPRYQVTQFGKPVTLSCSQTLNHNVMYWYQQKSSQAPKLLFHYYDKDFNNEADTPDNFQSRRPNTSFCFLDIRSPGLGDTAMYLCATSRGEGAESSPLHFGNGTRLTVT.

The rearrangement links TRBV6-2 or TRBV6-3 to TRBJ1-1; perhaps TRBD1 as D (5 bases). The V gene lost 0 bases and the J gene lost 2 bases, with 7 bases spanning the gap. The germline V gene encodes CDR1 MNHEY and CDR2 SVGEGT. The CDR3 runs to 14 residues. CDR3 DNA: TGTGCCAGCAGTTACTCGACAGCTAACACTGAAGCTTTCTTT. As protein: CASSYSTANTEAFF.

The J gene is TRBJ1-1, the V gene TRBV19; TRBD1 matches at 8 bases. J lost 1 base, V lost 4 bases, and 14 bases had no gene match. The V gene's germline CDR1 is LNHDA and CDR2 SQIVND (reference sequence). CDR3 length: 18 residues. CDR3 residues: CASSNPRPLRGPNTEAFF. In DNA form, the CDR3 reads TGTGCCAGTAGTAACCCACGCCCGCTCAGGGGGCCGAACACTGAAGCTTTCTTT.

The chain joins TRBV5-8 to TRBJ2-5; 7 positions agree with TRBD2. The germline V gene has CDR1 SGHTS and CDR2 YDEGEE. The trim removed 6 bases at V and 2 bases at J, leaving 7 bases unmatched. The CDR3 extends over 14 amino acids. The chain's CDR3 is CASILPGRQETQYF. The CDR3 DNA reads TGTGCCAGCATCCTGCCCGGGAGGCAAGAGACCCAGTACTTC.

The genes are TRBV28 and TRBJ2-7; TRBD1 matches at 8 bases. The CDR3 covers 14 residues. Trimming removed 9 bases from V and 1 base from J; junction bases left unmatched: 8. The V gene's germline CDR1 is MDHEN and CDR2 SYDVKM. The CDR3 spells CASQTGAISYEQYF. For the CDR3, the DNA is TGTGCCAGTCAGACAGGGGCCATTTCCTACGAGCAGTACTTC. The variable domain in full, with the rest retrieved from reference TRBV28 and TRBJ2-7, is DVKVTQSSRYLVKRTGEKVFLECVQDMDHENMFWYRQDPGLGLRLIYFSYDVKMKEKGDIPEGYSVSREKKERFSLILESASTNQTSMYLCASQTGAISYEQYFGPGTRLTVT.

The CDR3 DNA follows: TGCAGCGTTAAGACAGGGGGCACTGAAGCTTTCTTT. Encoded protein: CSVKTGGTEAFF. The gene calls are TRBV29-1 and TRBJ1-1, with 9 bases that match TRBD1. V trimming: 5 bases; J trimming: 4 bases; junction bases outside the gene matches: 2. Germline values: CDR1 SQVTM, CDR2 ANQGSEA. CDR3 length: 12 amino acids.

The J gene is TRBJ2-4, the V gene TRBV28; 9 bases align to TRBD1. Trimming cost V 2 bases and J 8 bases; bases outside gene matches: 7. This CDR3 region has 15 residues. Germline CDR1 is MDHEN and CDR2 is SYDVKM. CDR3 region: CASSLPRDRAYIQYF. The CDR3 DNA reads TGTGCCAGCAGTTTACCTCGGGACAGGGCTTACATTCAGTACTTC.

Turning to this clone: The same CDR3 also results from other DNA sequences found in this sample. The chain links TRBV27 to TRBJ1-2, with D perhaps matching TRBD1 (5 bases). V lost 3 bases and J lost 1, with 12 bases in between. From germline, CDR1 is MNHEY and CDR2 SMNVEV (reference sequence). This CDR3 contains 15 residues. The CDR3 protein is CASSLGRGFNYGYTF. CDR3 bases: TGTGCCAGCAGTTTGGGCCGGGGGTTTAACTATGGCTACACCTTC.

CDR3 residues: CASSLRGLEHTQYF. The CDR3 DNA sequence: TGTGCCAGCAGTTTAAGGGGACTTGAGCATACGCAGTATTTT. The rearrangement joins TRBV28 to TRBJ2-3; D perhaps matches TRBD2 (6 bases). In germline, CDR1 is MDHEN, CDR2 SYDVKM. The CDR3 runs 14 residues. The V end was cut by 2 bases, the J end by 7 bases, with 13 bases between.

The rearrangement links TRBV6-4 to TRBJ2-1; 8 nucleotides match TRBD1. V was clipped by 10 bases and J by 2 bases; unmatched bases: 4. The germline gives CDR1 MRHNA, CDR2 SNTAGT. The CDR3 runs 13 residues. The CDR3 DNA reads TGTGCCACCGCAGGGGGCGCCTACAATGAGCAGTTCTTC. Translation gives CATAGGAYNEQFF.

This chain uses TRBV27 with TRBJ2-2; D is possibly TRBD2 (5 bases). Germline-derived CDR1 and CDR2 are MNHEY and SMNVEV (reference sequence). This CDR3 spans 14 amino acids. V was pared by 3 bases and J by 3 bases, with 8 bases between. The CDR3 region has the DNA TGTGCCAGCAGTTTTTCCGGGGACACCGGGGAGCTGTTTTTT. It specifies CASSFSGDTGELFF.

V gene TRBV5-4 combines with J gene TRBJ2-7, with D perhaps matching TRBD1 (6 bases). The CDR3 is made up of 16 amino acids. The germline V gene encodes CDR1 SGHNT and CDR2 YYREEE (reference sequence). The V gene lost 4 bases and the J gene lost 4 bases, with 21 bases spanning the gap. In DNA, the CDR3 is TGTGCCAGCAGCCTATGTAACAGGGTAGGTAGATACGAGCAGTACTTC. It translates to CASSLCNRVGRYEQYF.

The V call is TRBV5-6, the J call TRBJ1-1, with 11 bases lining up with TRBD1. Trimming took 3 bases from V and 3 from J; bases not matched to a gene: 7. This CDR3 comprises 16 residues. The V gene's germline CDR1 is SGHDT and CDR2 YYEEEE. The CDR3 reads CASSYGTGGRDTEAFF. The CDR3 DNA reads as TGTGCCAGCAGCTATGGGACAGGGGGTCGGGACACTGAAGCTTTCTTT.

This rearrangement joins TRBV4-1 to TRBJ2-7; TRBD1 matches at 9 bases. With 5 bases clipped from V and 4 bases from J, the junction kept 6 bases outside the gene matches. There are 14 residues in the CDR3. Germline values: CDR1 MGHRA, CDR2 YSYEKL. The CDR3 here is CASSFDRGAYEQYF. Written as DNA, the CDR3 is TGCGCCAGCAGCTTCGACAGGGGGGCTTACGAGCAGTACTTC.

The rearrangement joins TRBV7-2 to TRBJ1-5, with D hard to call. This CDR3 spans 15 amino acids. With 2 bases removed from V and 3 bases from J, the gap between germline ends came to 11 bases. The germline V gene has CDR1 SGHTA and CDR2 FQGNSA. The CDR3 DNA sequence: TGTGCCAGCAGCTTACGCGGGGTAGACAATCAGCCCCAGCATTTT. Its translation is CASSLRGVDNQPQHF.

The V gene is TRBV10-1, the J gene TRBJ2-1, with 12 bases that match TRBD1. CDR1 WNHNN and CDR2 SYGVQD come from the germline V gene (reference sequence). The CDR3 has 15 residues. J was trimmed by 6 bases and V by 5 bases; bases with no gene match: 5. CDR3 bases: TGCGCCAGCAGTCGGGGACAGGGGGCTGGCAATGAGCAGTTCTTC. Its translation: CASSRGQGAGNEQFF.

V usage is TRBV28 and J usage is TRBJ1-2, with D unresolved. This CDR3 is 11 amino acids long. Germline lookup yields CDR1 MDHEN and CDR2 SYDVKM. Trimming removed 6 bases at V and 3 bases at J, with 5 bases between. CDR3 protein: CASSRDYGYTF. CDR3 nucleotide sequence: TGTGCCAGCAGCCGTGACTATGGCTACACCTTC.

The CDR3 nucleotides read TGTGCCAGCAGCCCGGGACTACCCTACAATGAGCAGTTCTTC. This encodes CASSPGLPYNEQFF. The V call is TRBV9, the J call TRBJ2-1, with 7 bases fitting TRBD2. The CDR3 is 14 amino acids. After removal of 4 bases from V and 2 bases from J, the junction contained 3 bases not matched to a gene. Looked up from germline, CDR1 is SGDLS and CDR2 is YYNGEE.

The chain recombines TRBV28 with TRBJ2-2; 10 positions match TRBD1. The junction had 8 bases not matched to a gene; V was cut back by 8 bases and J by 5 bases. This CDR3 comprises 15 residues. Germline CDR1 and CDR2: MDHEN and SYDVKM. CDR3 in DNA: TGTGCCAGCGCATTAAGGACAGGGGGTACCGGGGAGCTGTTTTTT. This encodes CASALRTGGTGELFF.

The CDR3 DNA reads as TGTGCCTGGAGTGGGATGACGGGGAACTATGGCTACACCTTC. Amino acids: CAWSGMTGNYGYTF. The V call is TRBV30, the J call TRBJ1-2; D is unclear. In germline, CDR1 is GTSNPN, CDR2 SVGIG (reference sequence). Trimming removed 1 base from V and 2 bases from J, with 11 bases in between. This CDR3 comprises 14 residues.

The V and J genes are TRBV1 and TRBJ2-7; whether TRBD2, the table's D call, matches the DNA was not checked. TRBV1 corresponds to a pseudogene. The CDR3 extends over 15 amino acids. The CDR3 spells CTSSQLGLAPWEQYF. CDR3 sequence (DNA): TGCACCAGCAGCCAACTAGGACTAGCCCCGTGGGAGCAGTACTTC.

This chain joins TRBV27 and TRBJ2-7, with TRBD1 matching over 8 bases. CDR3 length equals 12 residues. Germline CDR1 and CDR2: MNHEY and SMNVEV (reference sequence). V gave up 10 bases and J gave up 4 bases; unmatched junction bases: 6. The CDR3 region is CATGTGLYEQYF. The CDR3 bases are TGTGCCACCGGGACAGGCCTGTACGAGCAGTACTTC.

The chain is built from TRBV5-1 and TRBJ2-7; TRBD1 matches at 9 bases. The V segment lost 8 bases and the J segment 3 bases; nucleotides outside the gene matches: 9. The CDR3 length is 14 residues. Germline V gene data show CDR1 as SGHRS and CDR2 as YFSETQ. This CDR3 reads CASRMGQGYYEQYF. DNA of the CDR3: TGCGCCAGTAGGATGGGACAGGGCTACTACGAGCAGTACTTC.

The chain carries TRBV4-3 and TRBJ1-2, with no clear D. V dropped 1 base and J dropped 7 bases, with 16 bases sitting between them. The CDR3 covers 15 residues. The germline V gene has CDR1 LGHNA and CDR2 YSLEER. The CDR3 is CASSQVWRRFGGYTF. For the CDR3, the DNA is TGCGCCAGCAGCCAAGTCTGGCGGCGGTTTGGTGGCTACACCTTC.